The 6 T cell receptor beta chains below all came from one sample that was sequenced in a study of shared clonotypes between healthy human individuals. Only in-frame clones appear in the TCRdb table, and some are missing; sequencing was by immunoSEQ multiplex PCR. The data contain millions of clones, about 95% of them singletons. Sample: naive CD4+ T cells sorted from blood. The subset here: CD45RA+ positively selected. The receptors shown here come from a man in his late teens or twenties in good health.

About this clone itself: Other nucleotide sequences in the sample specify the same CDR3. The V gene is TRBV30, the J gene TRBJ2-5; D gene unclear. Trimming took off 4 bases at V and 2 bases at J, with 5 bases between the two ends. The CDR3 sequence is 11 residues long. Germline V lookup: CDR1 GTSNPN, CDR2 SVGIG (reference sequence). CDR3 loop: CAWTEQETQYF. As DNA, the CDR3 is TGTGCCTGGACAGAGCAAGAGACCCAGTACTTC.

A few counts support this clone. The chain employs TRBV5-8 and TRBJ2-7; no reliable D call. CDR3 size: 10 residues. Deletions cut 4 bases from V and 3 bases from J, with 2 bases between. From germline, CDR1 is SGHTS and CDR2 YDEGEE. The CDR3 protein is CASSRYEQYF. The CDR3 DNA follows: TGTGCCAGCAGCCGCTACGAGCAGTACTTC.

V usage is TRBV5-1 and J usage is TRBJ2-3; 7 positions agree with TRBD2. The ends lost 4 bases at V and 4 bases at J; junction bases unmatched: 12. CDR3 length: 16 residues. Germline V gene data show CDR1 as SGHRS and CDR2 as YFSETQ. The DNA of the CDR3 is TGCGCCAGCAGCCAGGACACAACTCGGGGGGCAGATACGCAGTATTTT. Protein: CASSQDTTRGADTQYF.

This chain uses TRBV19 with TRBJ1-4, with D maybe TRBD1 (5 bases). This CDR3 contains 15 residues. V was shortened by 6 bases and J by 8 bases, with 19 bases between the two germline ends. Germline V gene sequence: CDR1 LNHDA, CDR2 SQIVND (reference sequence). This CDR3 is CASRDAGTGVEKLFF. In DNA, the CDR3 is TGTGCCAGTAGGGACGCCGGGACTGGGGTGGAAAAACTGTTTTTT.

The chain links TRBV5-1 to TRBJ2-7, with D possibly TRBD1 on 5 matching bases. The V and J ends lost 0 bases and 5 bases respectively, with 15 bases between them. The CDR3 is 15 amino acids. Germline assignment: CDR1 SGHRS and CDR2 YFSETQ. CDR3 bases: TGCGCCAGCAGCTTGGTAGCTCAGGGATATAACGAGCAGTACTTC. The encoded protein is CASSLVAQGYNEQYF.

The gene calls are TRBV7-2 and TRBJ2-3; 16 bases are a match to TRBD2. This CDR3 is built from 19 residues. CDR1 is SGHTA and CDR2 is FQGNSA in the germline V gene. The V and J ends lost 5 bases and 3 bases, in that order; junction bases with no gene match: 11. DNA of the CDR3: TGTGCCAGCAGCCTGAGGGGACTAGCGGGAGGGTTCGGAACAGATACGCAGTATTTT. It is translated as CASSLRGLAGGFGTDTQYF.